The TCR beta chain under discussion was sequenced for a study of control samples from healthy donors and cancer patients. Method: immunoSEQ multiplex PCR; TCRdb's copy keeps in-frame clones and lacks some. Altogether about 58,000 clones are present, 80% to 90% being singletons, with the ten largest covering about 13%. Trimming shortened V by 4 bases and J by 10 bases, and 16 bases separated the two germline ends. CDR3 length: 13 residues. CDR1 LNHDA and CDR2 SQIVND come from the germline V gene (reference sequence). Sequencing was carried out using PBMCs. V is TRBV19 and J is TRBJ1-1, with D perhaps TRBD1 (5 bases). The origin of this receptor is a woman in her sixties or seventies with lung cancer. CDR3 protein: CASSNAPAGRAFF. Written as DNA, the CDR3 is TGTGCCAGTAGTAACGCCCCTGCAGGGAGAGCTTTCTTT.